The rows below give T cell receptor beta chains drawn from one sample of a study of blood T cell repertoires in COVID-19. Measured with immunoSEQ multiplex PCR; TCRdb has only the in-frame clones, and not every one. Among just over 250,000 clones listed, more than 70% were seen once. The specimen was peripheral blood. These receptors originate from a woman between 45 and 65 years old with acute or convalescent COVID-19. CDR3s include the opening cysteine and the closing phenylalanine or tryptophan. The D gene is left open where the match is weak. Clone size is not always given. Where it is, it says once, few, many or a class for expanded clones.

clone size: -
J gene: TRBJ2-5
D gene: TRBD1
V gene: TRBV28
CDR3 DNA: TGTGCCAGCAGTTTTATCGGACAGGACAAGAAGGCCCAGTACTTC
CDR3 protein: CASSFIGQDKKAQYF

clone size: -
J gene: TRBJ2-1
D gene: -
V gene: TRBV9
CDR3 DNA: TGTGCCAGCAGCGTAGTCGGATTAGCGTACAATGAGCAGTTCTTC
CDR3 protein: CASSVVGLAYNEQFF

clone size: -
J gene: TRBJ2-5
D gene: -
V gene: TRBV7-9
CDR3 DNA: TGTGCCAGCAGCGCCGGGACAACCTTCCAAGAGACCCAGTACTTC
CDR3 protein: CASSAGTTFQETQYF

clone size: -
J gene: TRBJ1-4
D gene: TRBD1
V gene: TRBV5-1
CDR3 DNA: TGCGCCAGCAGCTCGACGGGACAGCCCCTTGAAAAACTGTTTTTT
CDR3 protein: CASSSTGQPLEKLFF

clone size: -
J gene: TRBJ1-1
D gene: -
V gene: TRBV7-8
CDR3 DNA: TGTGCCAGCAGCCACATGAACACTGAAGCTTTCTTT
CDR3 protein: CASSHMNTEAFF

clone size: -
J gene: TRBJ2-7
D gene: TRBD2
V gene: TRBV11-3
CDR3 DNA: TGTGCCAGCAGCTTAAGCGGGGTTCGGGACGAGCAGTACTTC
CDR3 protein: CASSLSGVRDEQYF

clone size: few
J gene: TRBJ2-5
D gene: -
V gene: TRBV3-1/TRBV3-2
CDR3 DNA: TGTGCCAGCAGCCAAAGGGCGGGTTGGGAGACCCAGTACTTC
CDR3 protein: CASSQRAGWETQYF

clone size: -
J gene: TRBJ2-1
D gene: TRBD2
V gene: TRBV14
CDR3 DNA: TGTGCCAGCAGCCACCACCTAGCGGCTAATGAGCAGTTCTTC
CDR3 protein: CASSHHLAANEQFF

clone size: -
J gene: TRBJ2-2
D gene: TRBD2
V gene: TRBV4-3
CDR3 DNA: TGCGCCAGCAGCCAAGATCGGAATAGCGGGAGATTTACCGGGGAGCTGTTTTTT
CDR3 protein: CASSQDRNSGRFTGELFF

clone size: -
J gene: TRBJ2-1
D gene: TRBD1
V gene: TRBV7-3
CDR3 DNA: TGTGCCAGCAGCATCGACAGGGGGCACGGCTCCTACAATGAGCAGTTCTTC
CDR3 protein: CASSIDRGHGSYNEQFF

clone size: -
J gene: TRBJ1-6
D gene: -
V gene: TRBV30
CDR3 DNA: TGTGCCTGGAGTACGCGGGGCTTGTATTCACCCCTCCACTTT
CDR3 protein: CAWSTRGLYSPLHF

clone size: -
J gene: TRBJ1-2
D gene: -
V gene: TRBV10-3
CDR3 DNA: TGTGCCATCAGTGGACATCTTACCCTTGGCTACACCTTC
CDR3 protein: CAISGHLTLGYTF

clone size: -
J gene: TRBJ1-5
D gene: -
V gene: TRBV7-3
CDR3 DNA: TGTGCCAGCAGCCTCGTTGAGGGGGATCAGCCCCAGCATTTT
CDR3 protein: CASSLVEGDQPQHF

clone size: few
J gene: TRBJ1-5
D gene: -
V gene: TRBV28
CDR3 DNA: TGTGCCAGCAGTCCCCCCCTGATGATCAGGGGTCTTAATCAGCCCCAGCATTTT
CDR3 protein: CASSPPLMIRGLNQPQHF

clone size: -
J gene: TRBJ2-1
D gene: TRBD1
V gene: TRBV9
CDR3 DNA: TGTGCCAGCAGCGTAGACAGGGGGCTGAAGAATGAGCAGTTCTTC
CDR3 protein: CASSVDRGLKNEQFF

clone size: -
J gene: TRBJ2-1
D gene: TRBD1
V gene: TRBV29-1
CDR3 DNA: TGCAGCGCCTTGCCGTTGGGGACAGGCCTCCTACACGGGCGAACCTACAATGAGCAGTTCTTC
CDR3 protein: CSALPLGTGLLHGRTYNEQFF

clone size: -
J gene: TRBJ2-3
D gene: -
V gene: TRBV3-1/TRBV3-2
CDR3 DNA: TGTGCCAGCAGCCAAGATGGCGACTTCGAAGATACGCAGTATTTT
CDR3 protein: CASSQDGDFEDTQYF

clone size: -
J gene: TRBJ1-1
D gene: TRBD1
V gene: TRBV5-1
CDR3 DNA: TGCGCCAGCAGCTTGGACGGACAGGGTGTGACTGAAGCTTTCTTT
CDR3 protein: CASSLDGQGVTEAFF

clone size: -
J gene: TRBJ2-3
D gene: TRBD2
V gene: TRBV29-1
CDR3 DNA: TGCAGCGTTGAAGTCGCAACTAGCGGGAGGGATACGCAGTATTTT
CDR3 protein: CSVEVATSGRDTQYF

clone size: once
J gene: TRBJ1-5
D gene: -
V gene: TRBV6-6
CDR3 DNA: TGTGCCGCGCACAGGGACCTCAGCAATCAGCCCCAGCATTTT
CDR3 protein: CAAHRDLSNQPQHF

clone size: -
J gene: TRBJ1-2
D gene: -
V gene: TRBV14
CDR3 DNA: TGTGCCAGCAGCCAAGATCTTGGCGGCGGCTTGAGGAGCTATGGCTACACCTTC
CDR3 protein: CASSQDLGGGLRSYGYTF

clone size: -
J gene: TRBJ2-5
D gene: -
V gene: TRBV20-1
CDR3 DNA: TGCAGTGCTAGAGCCGGGTCCCACTTC
CDR3 protein: CSARAGSHF

clone size: once
J gene: TRBJ2-2
D gene: -
V gene: TRBV7-3
CDR3 DNA: TGTGCCAGCAGCTTATCTTCAGGGGCCGGCGGGGAGCTGTTTTTT
CDR3 protein: CASSLSSGAGGELFF

clone size: -
J gene: TRBJ1-5
D gene: TRBD1
V gene: TRBV23-1
CDR3 DNA: TGCGCCAGCAGCCGCGTTTCTCCACAGGGGCAGTATAGCAATCAGCCCCAGCATTTT
CDR3 protein: CASSRVSPQGQYSNQPQHF

clone size: -
J gene: TRBJ2-4
D gene: TRBD2
V gene: TRBV28
CDR3 DNA: TGTGCCAGTCTAGGACTAGCGCGTAACATTCAGTACTTC
CDR3 protein: CASLGLARNIQYF

clone size: -
J gene: TRBJ1-2
D gene: -
V gene: TRBV2
CDR3 DNA: TGTGCCAGCGGTTTACTCTATGGCTACACCTTC
CDR3 protein: CASGLLYGYTF

clone size: -
J gene: TRBJ1-6
D gene: -
V gene: TRBV5-1
CDR3 DNA: TGCGCCAGCAGCTTGGCCAGGGGAAATTCACCCCTCCACTTT
CDR3 protein: CASSLARGNSPLHF

clone size: -
J gene: TRBJ2-2
D gene: TRBD1
V gene: TRBV5-1
CDR3 DNA: TGCGCCAGCAGCTTGATGACAGGGTCTAGCGGGGAGCTGTTTTTT
CDR3 protein: CASSLMTGSSGELFF

clone size: -
J gene: TRBJ1-2
D gene: TRBD1
V gene: TRBV5-4
CDR3 DNA: TGTGCCAGCAGCCCGGGACAGGGTTCCGGTGGCTACACCTTC
CDR3 protein: CASSPGQGSGGYTF

clone size: -
J gene: TRBJ1-5
D gene: TRBD1
V gene: TRBV7-2
CDR3 DNA: TGTGCCAGCAGCTTAGGGGGGACAGTCAATCAGCCCCAGCATTTT
CDR3 protein: CASSLGGTVNQPQHF

clone size: -
J gene: TRBJ1-4
D gene: -
V gene: TRBV7-9
CDR3 DNA: TGTGCCAGCACCCGGTTCGGGGTAACAGATGAAAAACTGTTTTTT
CDR3 protein: CASTRFGVTDEKLFF

clone size: -
J gene: TRBJ2-1
D gene: TRBD1
V gene: TRBV19
CDR3 DNA: TGTGCCAGTAGACCCGGGACAGGGGTGAATGAGCAGTTCTTC
CDR3 protein: CASRPGTGVNEQFF

clone size: -
J gene: TRBJ2-3
D gene: -
V gene: TRBV19
CDR3 DNA: TGTGCCAGTAGCACCGGGACTGCCATCACAGATACGCAGTATTTT
CDR3 protein: CASSTGTAITDTQYF

clone size: -
J gene: TRBJ2-7
D gene: TRBD2
V gene: TRBV5-4
CDR3 DNA: TGTGCCAGCACCCAGGGACTAGCGGGAGGGGGCGAGCAGTACTTC
CDR3 protein: CASTQGLAGGGEQYF

clone size: -
J gene: TRBJ2-3
D gene: TRBD2
V gene: TRBV29-1
CDR3 DNA: TGCAGCGTCCAACATCTGGGACTAGCGGATACAGATACGCAGTATTTT
CDR3 protein: CSVQHLGLADTDTQYF

clone size: -
J gene: TRBJ2-1
D gene: TRBD2
V gene: TRBV3-1/TRBV3-2
CDR3 DNA: TGTGCCAGCAGCCAAGGGACTAGCGGGACTCACAATGAGCAGTTCTTC
CDR3 protein: CASSQGTSGTHNEQFF

clone size: -
J gene: TRBJ2-7
D gene: TRBD1
V gene: TRBV30
CDR3 DNA: TGTGCCTGGAATTTAGGGGGCCGTGCTGTCGAGCAGTACTTC
CDR3 protein: CAWNLGGRAVEQYF

clone size: -
J gene: TRBJ2-7
D gene: -
V gene: TRBV7-9
CDR3 DNA: TGTGCCAGCAGCTCGGCCCGGATGGGGAGCTCCTACGAGCAGTACTTC
CDR3 protein: CASSSARMGSSYEQYF

clone size: -
J gene: TRBJ2-4
D gene: TRBD1
V gene: TRBV28
CDR3 DNA: TGTGCCAGCTGGCCGGGACAGGGCAAAAACATTCAGTACTTC
CDR3 protein: CASWPGQGKNIQYF

clone size: once
J gene: TRBJ1-1
D gene: -
V gene: TRBV24-1
CDR3 DNA: TGTGCCACCAGTTACACGGGAGGGGCTGAAGCTTTCTTT
CDR3 protein: CATSYTGGAEAFF

clone size: -
J gene: TRBJ2-7
D gene: -
V gene: TRBV18
CDR3 DNA: TGTGCCAGCTCACCTACGGGGGATGGCGCCTACGAGCAGTACTTC
CDR3 protein: CASSPTGDGAYEQYF

clone size: -
J gene: TRBJ2-3
D gene: TRBD2
V gene: TRBV5-6
CDR3 DNA: TGTGCCAGCAGCCGGACTAGCGGGATAGTAGATACGCAGTATTTT
CDR3 protein: CASSRTSGIVDTQYF

clone size: -
J gene: TRBJ1-2
D gene: -
V gene: TRBV7-2
CDR3 DNA: TGTGCCAGCAGCTTTAGTGGTGCGGGGGACTATGGCTACACCTTC
CDR3 protein: CASSFSGAGDYGYTF

clone size: -
J gene: TRBJ1-2
D gene: TRBD1
V gene: TRBV7-2
CDR3 DNA: TGTGCCAGCACCACAAGGGACAGGGGGCCAGCCTCTAACTATGGCTACACCTTC
CDR3 protein: CASTTRDRGPASNYGYTF

clone size: -
J gene: TRBJ1-1
D gene: TRBD1
V gene: TRBV9
CDR3 DNA: TGTGCCAGCAGCGTCACAGGGGGGCTGAACACTGAAGCTTTCTTT
CDR3 protein: CASSVTGGLNTEAFF

clone size: -
J gene: TRBJ2-3
D gene: TRBD1
V gene: TRBV11-3
CDR3 DNA: TGTGCCAGCAGTACCGGGACAGGGGTGAACACAGATACGCAGTATTTT
CDR3 protein: CASSTGTGVNTDTQYF